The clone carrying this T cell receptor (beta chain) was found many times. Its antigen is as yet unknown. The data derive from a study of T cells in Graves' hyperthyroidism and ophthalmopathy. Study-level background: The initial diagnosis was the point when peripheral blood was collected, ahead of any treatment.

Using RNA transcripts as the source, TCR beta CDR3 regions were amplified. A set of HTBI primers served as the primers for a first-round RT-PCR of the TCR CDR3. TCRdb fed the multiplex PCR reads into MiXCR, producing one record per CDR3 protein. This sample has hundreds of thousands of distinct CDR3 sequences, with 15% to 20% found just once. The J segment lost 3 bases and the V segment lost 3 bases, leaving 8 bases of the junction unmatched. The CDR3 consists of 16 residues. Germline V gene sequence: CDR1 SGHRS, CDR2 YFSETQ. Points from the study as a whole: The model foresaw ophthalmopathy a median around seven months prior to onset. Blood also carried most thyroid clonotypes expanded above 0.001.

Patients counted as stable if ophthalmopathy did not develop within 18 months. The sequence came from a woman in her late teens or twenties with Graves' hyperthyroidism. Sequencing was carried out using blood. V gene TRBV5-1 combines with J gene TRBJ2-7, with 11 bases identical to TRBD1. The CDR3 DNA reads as TGCGCCAGCAGCTCAGACACCGGGACAGGGGGCTACGAGCAGTACTTC. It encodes CASSSDTGTGGYEQYF. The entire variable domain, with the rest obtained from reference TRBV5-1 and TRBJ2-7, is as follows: KAGVTQTPRYLIKTRGQQVTLSCSPISGHRSVSWYQQTPGQGLQFLFEYFSETQRNKGNFPGRFSGRQFSNSRSEMNVSTLELGDSALYLCASSSDTGTGGYEQYFGPGTRLTVT.